The 26 T cell receptor beta chains below come from one sample, sequenced in a study of blood T cell repertoires in COVID-19. The repertoire was sequenced with immunoSEQ multiplex PCR; TCRdb's copy has only in-frame clones and lacks some. In the table there are under 300,000 clones, roughly nine tenths of which are singletons. Sequences were obtained from peripheral blood. The origin of the receptors is a man aged 45 to 65 with acute or convalescent COVID-19.

This clone has a single count. This chain uses TRBV9 with TRBJ1-2; TRBD1 matches 7 bases. Losses at the gene ends were 4 bases for V and 4 bases for J; bases not matched to a gene: 7. CDR3 length equals 14 residues. Germline CDR1 SGDLS, CDR2 YYNGEE. This chain's CDR3 is CASSLRRDSYGYTF. DNA of the CDR3: TGTGCCAGCAGCCTCCGCAGGGACAGCTATGGCTACACCTTC.

This clone was detected once. Within the sample, other DNA sequences also encode this same CDR3. This rearrangement joins TRBV5-1 to TRBJ1-2; D uncertain. With 2 bases removed from V and 4 bases from J, the gap between germline ends came to 12 bases. Per the germline V gene, CDR1 is SGHRS and CDR2 is YFSETQ. This CDR3 is 14 amino acids long. DNA of the CDR3: TGCGCCAGCAGCTTAGCCCCGGAGGTCTATGGCTACACCTTC. Residues: CASSLAPEVYGYTF.

The chain is built from TRBV6-6 and TRBJ2-7, with 13 bases matching TRBD2. J was trimmed by 0 bases and V by 5 bases; bases with no gene match: 4. Germline CDR1 is MNHNY and CDR2 is SVGAGI (reference sequence). This CDR3 has 16 amino acids. The CDR3 reads CASSPTSGGSSYEQYF. CDR3 in DNA: TGTGCCAGCAGTCCGACTAGCGGGGGGAGCTCCTACGAGCAGTACTTC.

The rearrangement joins TRBV19 to TRBJ2-5; 12 nucleotides match TRBD2. This CDR3 is 15 amino acids long. Germline-derived CDR1 and CDR2 are LNHDA and SQIVND (reference sequence). V trimming: 4 bases; J trimming: 4 bases; junction bases outside the gene matches: 4. Written as DNA, the CDR3 is TGTGCCAGTAGTAGCTTGACTAGCGGGGGAGAGACCCAGTACTTC. Protein sequence: CASSSLTSGGETQYF.

The rearrangement links TRBV29-1 to TRBJ1-2; 10 nucleotides align to TRBD1. This CDR3 is 13 amino acids long. Germline assignment: CDR1 SQVTM and CDR2 ANQGSEA. The ends lost 0 bases at V and 8 bases at J; junction bases unmatched: 3. The CDR3 coding sequence is TGCAGCGTTGAAGAGACAGGGGGCGTAGGCTACACCTTC. Translation gives CSVEETGGVGYTF.

This clone showed up just once. The chain employs TRBV27 and TRBJ1-6; D perhaps matches TRBD1 (6 bases). Trimming took off 0 bases at V and 8 bases at J, with 14 bases between the two ends. The germline V gene encodes CDR1 MNHEY and CDR2 SMNVEV (reference sequence). The CDR3 length is 16 residues. In DNA, the CDR3 is TGTGCCAGCAGTTTATCGAGTTCTGGGGGCGATTCACCCCTCCACTTT. Amino acid sequence: CASSLSSSGGDSPLHF.

This clone was observed a handful of times. Within the sample, other DNA sequences also encode this same CDR3. The J gene is TRBJ1-2, the V gene TRBV30, with 8 bases identical to TRBD1. With V trimmed by 2 bases and J by 5 bases, 4 bases remained unmatched. The CDR3 has 13 amino acids. The V gene's germline CDR1 is GTSNPN and CDR2 SVGIG (reference sequence). The DNA of the CDR3 is TGTGCCTGGAGTAGGGACAGGCCTTATGGCTACACCTTC. Protein: CAWSRDRPYGYTF.

This clone appeared a few times. V usage is TRBV3-1 (or the pseudogene TRBV3-2) and J usage is TRBJ2-5; 8 bases are a match to TRBD1. Germline CDR1 and CDR2: LGHDT and YNNKEL (reference sequence). The CDR3 has 16 residues. Trimming cost V 0 bases and J 5 bases; bases outside gene matches: 8. The CDR3 reads CASSQDGQGAGETQYF. The CDR3 nucleotides are TGTGCCAGCAGCCAAGATGGCCAGGGGGCGGGTGAGACCCAGTACTTC.

The chain joins TRBV27 to TRBJ2-7; no firm D call. The CDR3 is 14 amino acids. The V gene lost 3 bases and the J gene lost 5 bases, with 14 bases spanning the gap. Per the germline V gene, CDR1 is MNHEY and CDR2 is SMNVEV (reference sequence). CDR3 sequence (DNA): TGTGCCAGCAGTTTGGCGGCTCCTATCGACGAGCAGTACTTC. The encoded protein is CASSLAAPIDEQYF.

The chain uses TRBV5-1 and TRBJ2-3; 9 positions agree with TRBD2. CDR3 length: 17 amino acids. Trimming took 1 base from V and 5 from J; bases not matched to a gene: 11. The germline gives CDR1 SGHRS, CDR2 YFSETQ. The CDR3 region has the DNA TGCGCCAGCAGCTTGAATCGCGGGGGGGCAGGTCAAGATACGCAGTATTTT. This gives the protein CASSLNRGGAGQDTQYF.

The chain is built from TRBV2 and TRBJ1-5, with D possibly TRBD1 on 5 matching bases. The germline CDR1 and CDR2 sequences are SNHLY and FYNNEI. Trimming shortened V by 6 bases and J by 4 bases, and 10 bases separated the two germline ends. There are 13 residues in the CDR3. CDR3 sequence reads: CASRLDINQPQHF. In DNA, the CDR3 is TGTGCCAGCAGGTTGGACATAAATCAGCCCCAGCATTTT.

In regard to this clone: Other DNA sequences in this sample translate to the same CDR3. The gene calls are TRBV3-1 (or the pseudogene TRBV3-2) and TRBJ1-2; D is unclear. V dropped 1 base and J dropped 7 bases, with 4 bases sitting between them. Looked up from germline, CDR1 is LGHDT and CDR2 is YNNKEL (reference sequence). This CDR3 has 11 residues. The CDR3 DNA follows: TGTGCCAGCAGCCAAGGAGGTGGCTACACCTTC. Its protein is CASSQGGGYTF.

The chain is built from TRBV27 and TRBJ1-2; D ambiguous. V lost 3 bases, J lost 6 bases, and 17 bases lay in between. The germline V gene encodes CDR1 MNHEY and CDR2 SMNVEV (reference sequence). The CDR3 extends over 15 amino acids. The CDR3 loop reads CASSFAGRARHGYTF. The CDR3 coding sequence is TGTGCCAGCAGTTTCGCGGGCCGGGCTCGGCATGGCTACACCTTC.

The chain carries TRBV30 and TRBJ2-5, with TRBD1 identical over 7 bases. Per the germline V gene, CDR1 is GTSNPN and CDR2 is SVGIG (reference sequence). The junction had 7 bases not matched to a gene; V was cut back by 2 bases and J by 1 base. This CDR3 has 15 residues. The CDR3 nucleotides are TGTGCCTGGAGTATCACAGACAGGGTCCAAGAGACCCAGTACTTC. It is translated as CAWSITDRVQETQYF.

The J gene is TRBJ2-1, the V gene TRBV6-5; D is possibly TRBD2 (6 bases). The CDR3 is 13 amino acids. Germline V gene data show CDR1 as MNHEY and CDR2 as SVGAGI. V lost 6 bases and J 4 bases, leaving 10 bases between the germline ends. CDR3 in amino acids: CASSRDSYNEQFF. The CDR3, as DNA: TGTGCCAGCAGCCGGGACTCATACAATGAGCAGTTCTTC.

The genes are TRBV7-2 and TRBJ2-7; 8 nucleotides line up with TRBD2. The CDR3 has 15 residues. The V gene's germline CDR1 is SGHTA and CDR2 FQGNSA. The V segment lost 4 bases and the J segment 0 bases; nucleotides outside the gene matches: 5. This CDR3 is CASSYRGGFSYEQYF. The CDR3 DNA reads TGTGCCAGCAGCTACCGGGGGGGGTTCTCCTACGAGCAGTACTTC.

The chain links TRBV4-2 to TRBJ2-3, with 13 bases aligning to TRBD2. The CDR3 is made up of 17 amino acids. Germline V CDR1 and CDR2: LGHNA, YNFKEQ. After removal of 0 bases from V and 6 bases from J, the junction contained 6 bases not matched to a gene. CDR3 in DNA: TGTGCCAGCAGCCAAGATGGGGGGACTAGCGGGGTTGATACGCAGTATTTT. Translating it yields CASSQDGGTSGVDTQYF.

The V gene is TRBV3-1 (or the pseudogene TRBV3-2), the J gene TRBJ2-7; D gene unclear. The germline V gene encodes CDR1 LGHDT and CDR2 YNNKEL (reference sequence). The CDR3 spans 15 residues. The ends were cut back, 0 bases at V and 4 bases at J, with 13 bases in the middle. The DNA for the CDR3 is TGTGCCAGCAGCCAAGATCCGAGCGACGATTACGAGCAGTACTTC. Protein product: CASSQDPSDDYEQYF.

The V gene is TRBV4-1, the J gene TRBJ1-1; D is unresolved. The CDR3 is 15 amino acids. Germline CDR1 MGHRA, CDR2 YSYEKL. V was clipped by 3 bases and J by 3 bases, with 14 bases between them. The CDR3, as DNA: TGCGCCAGCAGCCACTCAAACCGCCGGGACACTGAAGCTTTCTTT. It is translated as CASSHSNRRDTEAFF.

The chain employs TRBV3-1 (or the pseudogene TRBV3-2) and TRBJ1-2; 7 bases match TRBD1. The germline V gene has CDR1 LGHDT and CDR2 YNNKEL (reference sequence). Unmatched junction bases numbered 8, after V lost 4 bases and J lost 6 bases. CDR3 size: 14 residues. The DNA of the CDR3 is TGTGCCAGCAGCCCTGGACAGGCGCGAGATGGCTACACCTTC. Residues: CASSPGQARDGYTF.

The J gene is TRBJ2-1, the V gene TRBV18, with 10 bases fitting TRBD1. This CDR3 spans 14 amino acids. V lost 4 bases and J lost 7; bases outside the gene matches: 4. Germline-derived CDR1 and CDR2 are KGHSH and LQKENI. Here the CDR3 reads CASSLRDRGNEQFF. The CDR3 DNA follows: TGTGCCAGCTCACTCCGGGACAGGGGTAATGAGCAGTTCTTC.

The chain is built from TRBV5-1 and TRBJ2-7; D is perhaps TRBD1 (5 bases). The germline V and J ends were trimmed by 3 bases and 1 base, with 8 bases remaining between them. Germline lookup yields CDR1 SGHRS and CDR2 YFSETQ. CDR3 length equals 13 residues. The CDR3 spells CASSSDSSYEQYF. CDR3 coding DNA: TGCGCCAGCAGCTCCGACAGTTCCTACGAGCAGTACTTC. Drawing the rest from reference TRBV5-1 and TRBJ2-7, the complete variable domain is KAGVTQTPRYLIKTRGQQVTLSCSPISGHRSVSWYQQTPGQGLQFLFEYFSETQRNKGNFPGRFSGRQFSNSRSEMNVSTLELGDSALYLCASSSDSSYEQYFGPGTRLTVT.

This chain joins TRBV18 and TRBJ1-1; the D gene is possibly TRBD1 (5 bases). Trimming removed 5 bases at V and 1 base at J, with 14 bases between. The CDR3 extends over 15 amino acids. The germline V gene encodes CDR1 KGHSH and CDR2 LQKENI. The CDR3 protein is CASSNSGHQNTEAFF. The DNA for the CDR3 is TGTGCCAGCTCAAATAGTGGACATCAGAACACTGAAGCTTTCTTT.

The V call is TRBV10-3, the J call TRBJ2-7; TRBD1 agrees at 10 bases. Trimming removed 5 bases from V and 2 bases from J; junction bases left unmatched: 3. The germline CDR1 and CDR2 sequences are ENHRY and SYGVKD. This CDR3 has 14 amino acids. As DNA, the CDR3 is TGTGCCATCAGTCGGACAGGGGGTACCTACGAGCAGTACTTC. Amino acids: CAISRTGGTYEQYF.

This clone was seen repeatedly, ten times or more. The V call is TRBV6-5, the J call TRBJ1-3, with 8 nucleotides matching TRBD1. Germline V gene data show CDR1 as MNHEY and CDR2 as SVGAGI. V lost 6 bases, J lost 2 bases, and 6 bases stayed unmatched. The CDR3 length is 15 residues. CDR3 residues: CASSPGQGTGNTIYF. The CDR3 region has the DNA TGTGCCAGCAGCCCCGGACAGGGCACTGGAAACACCATATATTTT.

The V gene is TRBV6-5, the J gene TRBJ2-2; maybe TRBD2 (6 bases). Germline loops: CDR1 MNHEY, CDR2 SVGAGI. V lost 8 bases to trimming and J lost 5 bases, with 15 bases between them. The CDR3 totals 14 residues. This CDR3 is CASGGTGGTGELFF. In DNA form, the CDR3 reads TGTGCCAGCGGAGGGACTGGGGGGACCGGGGAGCTGTTTTTT.